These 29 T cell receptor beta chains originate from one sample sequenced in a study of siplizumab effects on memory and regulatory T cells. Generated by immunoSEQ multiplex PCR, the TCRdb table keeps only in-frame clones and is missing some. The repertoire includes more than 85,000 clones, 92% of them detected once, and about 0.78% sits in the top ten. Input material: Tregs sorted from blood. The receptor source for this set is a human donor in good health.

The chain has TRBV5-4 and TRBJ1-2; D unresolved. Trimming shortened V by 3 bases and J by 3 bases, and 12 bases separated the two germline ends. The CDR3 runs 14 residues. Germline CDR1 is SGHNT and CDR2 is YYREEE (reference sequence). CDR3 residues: CASSSPNDDYGYTF. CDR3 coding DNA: TGTGCCAGCAGCTCCCCGAACGACGACTATGGCTACACCTTC.

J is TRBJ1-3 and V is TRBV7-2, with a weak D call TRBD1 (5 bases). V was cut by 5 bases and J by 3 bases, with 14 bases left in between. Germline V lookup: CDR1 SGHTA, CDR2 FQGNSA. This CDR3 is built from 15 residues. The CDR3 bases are TGTGCCAGCAGCCAAGAGGGGTATAGTGGAAACACCATATATTTT. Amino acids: CASSQEGYSGNTIYF.

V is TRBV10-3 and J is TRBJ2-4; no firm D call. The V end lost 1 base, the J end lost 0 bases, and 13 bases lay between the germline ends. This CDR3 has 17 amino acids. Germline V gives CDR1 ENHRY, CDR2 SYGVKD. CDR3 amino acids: CAISEWGTDLAKNIQYF. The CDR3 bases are TGTGCCATCAGTGAGTGGGGTACAGACTTAGCCAAAAACATTCAGTACTTC.

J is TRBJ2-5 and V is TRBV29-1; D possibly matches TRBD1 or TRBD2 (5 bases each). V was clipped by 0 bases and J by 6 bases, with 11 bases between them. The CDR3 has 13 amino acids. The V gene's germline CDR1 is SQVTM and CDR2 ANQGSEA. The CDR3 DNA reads TGCAGCGTTGAAGAAAGTAGGGGACAGACCCAGTACTTC. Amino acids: CSVEESRGQTQYF.

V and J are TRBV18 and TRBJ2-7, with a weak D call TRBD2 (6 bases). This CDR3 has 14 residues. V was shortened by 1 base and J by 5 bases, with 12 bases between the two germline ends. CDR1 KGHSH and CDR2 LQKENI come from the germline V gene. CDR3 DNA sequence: TGTGCCAGCTCACCACGACGGGGGTGGGACGAGCAGTACTTC. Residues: CASSPRRGWDEQYF.

The DNA for the CDR3 is TGTGCCAGCAGTGAATACAGGGTTCTTGGCGGCTACACCTTC. Translated: CASSEYRVLGGYTF. This chain links TRBV2 with TRBJ1-2, with D possibly matching TRBD1 (6 bases). The CDR3 sequence is 14 residues long. V lost 2 bases to trimming and J lost 8 bases, with 15 bases between them. Germline V gives CDR1 SNHLY, CDR2 FYNNEI.

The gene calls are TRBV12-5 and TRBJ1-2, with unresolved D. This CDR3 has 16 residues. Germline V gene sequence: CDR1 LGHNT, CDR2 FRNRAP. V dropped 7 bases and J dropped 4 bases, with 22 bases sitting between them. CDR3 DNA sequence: TGTGCTAGTGTGAGGTCCCTTTCAGCAAGTAGCTATGGCTACACCTTC. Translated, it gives CASVRSLSASSYGYTF.

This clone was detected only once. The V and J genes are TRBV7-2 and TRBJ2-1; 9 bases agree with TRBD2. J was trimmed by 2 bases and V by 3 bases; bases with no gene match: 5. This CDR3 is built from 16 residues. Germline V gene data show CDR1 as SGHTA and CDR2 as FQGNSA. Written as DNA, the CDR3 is TGTGCCAGCAGCTTGGGGTTAGCGGGGGCCTACAATGAGCAGTTCTTC. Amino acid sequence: CASSLGLAGAYNEQFF.

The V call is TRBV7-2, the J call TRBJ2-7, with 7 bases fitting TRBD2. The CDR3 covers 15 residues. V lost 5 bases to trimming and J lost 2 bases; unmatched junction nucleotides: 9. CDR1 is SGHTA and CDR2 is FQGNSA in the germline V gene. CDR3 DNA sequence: TGTGCCAGCAGCATGGGGGGGAGTGGGGCCTACGAGCAGTACTTC. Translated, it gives CASSMGGSGAYEQYF. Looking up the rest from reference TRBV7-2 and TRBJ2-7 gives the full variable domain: GAGVSQSPSNKVTEKGKDVELRCDPISGHTALYWYRQSLGQGLEFLIYFQGNSAPDKSGLPSDRFSAERTGGSVSTLTIQRTQQEDSAVYLCASSMGGSGAYEQYFGPGTRLTVT.

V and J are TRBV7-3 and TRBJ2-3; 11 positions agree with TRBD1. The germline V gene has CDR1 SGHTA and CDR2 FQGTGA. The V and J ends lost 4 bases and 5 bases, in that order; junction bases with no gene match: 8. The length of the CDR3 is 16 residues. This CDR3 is CASSSRDRGFGDTQYF. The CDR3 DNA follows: TGTGCCAGCAGCTCCCGGGACAGGGGGTTTGGAGATACGCAGTATTTT.

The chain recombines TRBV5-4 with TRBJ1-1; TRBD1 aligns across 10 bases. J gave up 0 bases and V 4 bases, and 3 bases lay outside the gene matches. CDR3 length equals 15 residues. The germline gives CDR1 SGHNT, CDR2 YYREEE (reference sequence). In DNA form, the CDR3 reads TGTGCCAGCAGCGGAGGGACAGGGGTGAACACTGAAGCTTTCTTT. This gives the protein CASSGGTGVNTEAFF.

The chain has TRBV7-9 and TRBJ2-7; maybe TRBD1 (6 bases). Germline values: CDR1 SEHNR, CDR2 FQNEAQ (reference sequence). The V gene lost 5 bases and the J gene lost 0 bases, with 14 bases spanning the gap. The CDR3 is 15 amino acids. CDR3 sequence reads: CASSPVWDTSYEQYF. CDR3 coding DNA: TGTGCCAGCAGCCCGGTCTGGGACACCTCCTACGAGCAGTACTTC.

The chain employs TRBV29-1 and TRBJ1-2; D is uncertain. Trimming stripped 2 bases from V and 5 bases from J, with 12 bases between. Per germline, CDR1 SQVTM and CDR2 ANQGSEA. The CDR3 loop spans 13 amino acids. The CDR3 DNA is TGCAGCGTTGAAACGGCTGGGTTTTATGGCTACACCTTC. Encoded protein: CSVETAGFYGYTF.

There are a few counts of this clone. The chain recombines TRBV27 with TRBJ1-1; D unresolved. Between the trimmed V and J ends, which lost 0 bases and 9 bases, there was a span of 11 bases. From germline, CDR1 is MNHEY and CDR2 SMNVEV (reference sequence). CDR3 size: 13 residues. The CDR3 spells CASSLSREDQAFF. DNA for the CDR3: TGTGCCAGCAGTTTATCGAGAGAAGATCAAGCTTTCTTT.

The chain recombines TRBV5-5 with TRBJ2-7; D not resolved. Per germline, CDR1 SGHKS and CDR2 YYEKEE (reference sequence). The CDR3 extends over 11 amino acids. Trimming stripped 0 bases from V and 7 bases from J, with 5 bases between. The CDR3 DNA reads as TGTGCCAGCAGCTTGGACGGGGAGCAGTACTTC. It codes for CASSLDGEQYF.

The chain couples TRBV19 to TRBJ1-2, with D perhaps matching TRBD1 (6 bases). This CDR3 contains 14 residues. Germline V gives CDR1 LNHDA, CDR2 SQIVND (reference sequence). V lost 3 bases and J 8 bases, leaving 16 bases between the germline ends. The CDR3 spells CASSMARGGRGYTF. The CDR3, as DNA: TGTGCCAGTAGTATGGCCCGGGGGGGCCGGGGCTACACCTTC.

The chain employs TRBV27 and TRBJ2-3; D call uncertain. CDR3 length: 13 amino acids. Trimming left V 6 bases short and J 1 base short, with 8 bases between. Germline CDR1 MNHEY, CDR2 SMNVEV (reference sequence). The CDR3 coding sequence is TGTGCCAGCAGCGTCGAGGGCACAGATACGCAGTATTTT. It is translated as CASSVEGTDTQYF.

The DNA of the CDR3 is TGTGCCAGTAGTCTGACCTTTCTCCCTCAGGGTCTGCGAGAGACCCAGTACTTC. It codes for CASSLTFLPQGLRETQYF. V is TRBV19 and J is TRBJ2-5, with D perhaps matching TRBD1 (5 bases). Per the germline V gene, CDR1 is LNHDA and CDR2 is SQIVND (reference sequence). CDR3 length equals 18 residues. The germline V and J ends were trimmed by 5 bases and 4 bases, with 26 bases remaining between them.

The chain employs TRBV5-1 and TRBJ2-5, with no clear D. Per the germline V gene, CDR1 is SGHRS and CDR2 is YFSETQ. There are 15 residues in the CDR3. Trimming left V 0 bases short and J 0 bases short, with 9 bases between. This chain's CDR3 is CASSLGGWNQETQYF. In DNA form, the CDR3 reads TGCGCCAGCAGCTTGGGCGGCTGGAACCAAGAGACCCAGTACTTC. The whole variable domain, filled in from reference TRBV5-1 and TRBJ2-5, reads KAGVTQTPRYLIKTRGQQVTLSCSPISGHRSVSWYQQTPGQGLQFLFEYFSETQRNKGNFPGRFSGRQFSNSRSEMNVSTLELGDSALYLCASSLGGWNQETQYFGPGTRLLVL.

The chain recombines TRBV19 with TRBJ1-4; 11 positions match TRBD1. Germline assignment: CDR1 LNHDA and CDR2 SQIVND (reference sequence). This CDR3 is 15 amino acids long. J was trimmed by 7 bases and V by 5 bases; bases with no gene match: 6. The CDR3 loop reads CASSPRDRGFEKLFF. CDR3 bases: TGTGCCAGTAGTCCCCGGGACAGGGGGTTTGAAAAACTGTTTTTT.

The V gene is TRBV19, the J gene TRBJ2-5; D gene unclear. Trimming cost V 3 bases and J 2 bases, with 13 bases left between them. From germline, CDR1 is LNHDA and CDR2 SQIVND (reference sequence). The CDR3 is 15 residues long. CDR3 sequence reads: CASSIDGVTQETQYF. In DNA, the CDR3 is TGTGCCAGTAGTATTGATGGGGTCACACAAGAGACCCAGTACTTC.

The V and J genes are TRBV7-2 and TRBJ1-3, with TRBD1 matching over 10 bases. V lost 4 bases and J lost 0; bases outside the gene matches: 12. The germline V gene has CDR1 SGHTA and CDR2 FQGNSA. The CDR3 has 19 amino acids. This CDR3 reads CASSSRAGTGVLSGNTIYF. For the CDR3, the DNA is TGTGCCAGCAGCTCACGCGCCGGGACAGGGGTCCTCTCTGGAAACACCATATATTTT.

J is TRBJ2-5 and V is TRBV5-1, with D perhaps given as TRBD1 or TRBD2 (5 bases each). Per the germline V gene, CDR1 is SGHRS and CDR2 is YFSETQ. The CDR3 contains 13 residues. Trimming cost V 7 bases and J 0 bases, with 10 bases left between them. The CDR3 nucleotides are TGCGCCAGCCAGGGACGTTACCAAGAGACCCAGTACTTC. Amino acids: CASQGRYQETQYF.

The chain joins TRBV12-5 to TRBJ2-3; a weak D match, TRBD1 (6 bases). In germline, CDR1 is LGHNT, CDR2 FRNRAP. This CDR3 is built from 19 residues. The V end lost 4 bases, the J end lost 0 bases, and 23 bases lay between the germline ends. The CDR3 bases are TGTGCTAGTGGTTCGCGGACCCAGGGGTCTTCTATTAGCACAGATACGCAGTATTTT. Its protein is CASGSRTQGSSISTDTQYF.

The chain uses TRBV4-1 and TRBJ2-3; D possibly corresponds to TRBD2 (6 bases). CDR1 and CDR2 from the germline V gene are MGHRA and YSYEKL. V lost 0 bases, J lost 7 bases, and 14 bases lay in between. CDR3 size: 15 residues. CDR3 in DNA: TGCGCCAGCAGCCAAGAGACACTAGCTACGAATACGCAGTATTTT. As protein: CASSQETLATNTQYF.

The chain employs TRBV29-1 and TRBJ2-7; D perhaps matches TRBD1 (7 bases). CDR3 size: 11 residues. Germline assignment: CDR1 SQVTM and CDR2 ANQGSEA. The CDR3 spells CSGRGDYEQYF. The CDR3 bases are TGCAGTGGCAGGGGGGACTACGAGCAGTACTTC.

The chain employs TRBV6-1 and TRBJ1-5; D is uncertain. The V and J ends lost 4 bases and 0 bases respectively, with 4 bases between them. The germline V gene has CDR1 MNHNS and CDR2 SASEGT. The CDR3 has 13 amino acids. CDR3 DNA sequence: TGTGCCAGCAGTGTAGGTAGCAATCAGCCCCAGCATTTT. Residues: CASSVGSNQPQHF.

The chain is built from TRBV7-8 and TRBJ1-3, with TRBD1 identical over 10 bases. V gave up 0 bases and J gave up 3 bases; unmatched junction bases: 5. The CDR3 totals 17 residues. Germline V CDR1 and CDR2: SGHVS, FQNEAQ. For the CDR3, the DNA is TGTGCCAGCAGCTTAGCAGGGACAGGGGTCGGTGGAAACACCATATATTTT. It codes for CASSLAGTGVGGNTIYF.

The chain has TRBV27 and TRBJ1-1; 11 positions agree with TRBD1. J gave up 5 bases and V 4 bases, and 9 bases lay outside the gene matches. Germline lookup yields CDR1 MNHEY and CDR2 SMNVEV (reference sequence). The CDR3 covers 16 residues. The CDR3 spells CASSSYGQGAKTEAFF. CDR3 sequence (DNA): TGTGCCAGCAGTTCGTATGGACAGGGGGCCAAAACTGAAGCTTTCTTT.